This TCR beta chain originates from a study of shared clonotypes between healthy human individuals. The wider study: Per-donor plates numbered three CD4 naive, three CD4 memory, two CD8 naive and one CD8 memory. Study-level points and caveats: What limited the represented genetic and exposure-history diversity was the small number of donors.

Trimming left V 5 bases short and J 8 bases short, with 9 bases between. The CDR3 is made up of 12 amino acids. CDR1 is MNHNY, CDR2 SVGAGI, per germline (reference sequence). Generated by immunoSEQ multiplex PCR, the TCRdb table keeps only in-frame clones and is missing some. The sample consists of about 2.2 million clones, 90% to 95% of them appearing once. This clone has only one observation. Its antigen is not identified. Naive CD8 cells comprised CD45RO-negative, CCR7-positively selected cells, excluding terminally differentiated effector memory CD45RA+ cells. Input material: naive CD8+ T cells from PBMCs. The rearrangement links TRBV6-6 to TRBJ2-2; unclear D gene. This clonotype was sampled from a man between 18 and 29 years old in good health. Some clones in this sample may be carry-over from other donors' samples. This CDR3 reads CASSTSRGELFF. CDR3 sequence (DNA): TGTGCCAGCAGTACCTCGCGAGGGGAGCTGTTTTTT.